This TCR beta chain stems from a study of identical twins (dated by TCRdb to the mid-2010s). Regarding the study in general: TCR alpha and beta repertoires from monozygotic twins, unrelated adults of various ages and cord blood were deep-sequenced to test whether fetal clonotypes persist. To rule out contamination, replicate twin experiments were performed at different times with different library preparation protocols.

Every donor in the study was a healthy Caucasian. The twin cohort comprised three pairs of female monozygotic twins, all aged roughly 18 to 30 years. Positive isolation kits from Invitrogen were used to isolate CD4+ and CD8+ T cell populations. Trimming removed 0 bases from V and 0 bases from J, leaving 14 bases between the germline ends. The germline V gene supplies CDR1 SNHLY and CDR2 FYNNEI. The CDR3 starts with the cysteine, ends with the phenylalanine, and has 17 residues. CDR3 DNA only is kept here, 51 bases in frame from base 1. Library preparation was by 5' RACE. TCRdb records Illumina HiSeq 2000 as the sequencer. Template switching introduced a universal primer binding site; the final cDNA contained a unique molecular identifier, enabling accurate counting of TCR cDNA molecules. Specific primers in the conserved constant-segment region were used to synthesize first-strand cDNA for TCR alpha and beta chains. To control for contamination, every cDNA library carried two barcodes: a SMART-Mk sample barcode plus Illumina barcodes. Two successive PCR steps introduced TruSeq adapter sequences along with Illumina sample barcodes. The TCR alpha and beta cDNA libraries were sequenced on the Illumina HiSeq platform using custom primers. In the authors' own workflow: Raw reads were processed with MiGEC to extract unique molecular identifiers, and MiXCR was used to determine CDR3 positions. Recombination models were inferred per individual with the repgenHMM and IGoR tools using an EM algorithm. Shared clonotypes were analyzed with the tcR package in R, and sharing was normalized by the product of cloneset sizes. To study raw recombination without the effects of thymic and clonal selection, out-of-frame nonproductive sequences were analyzed. TCRdb's own reprocessing of the public reads used fastp at Q25 and MiXCR and kept productive beta chains. Under each unique CDR3 protein, matching rows form one entry showing the most common genes and DNA. What appears here as the V and J calls and clone size reflects TCRdb's work, not the paper's. The sample includes some 320,000 distinct CDR3 sequences, with approximately 13% observed a single time. Approximately 7.9% of the sample is taken by the ten largest.

The research as a whole found: Compared with coincidental sharing between unrelated individuals, an excess of low generation-probability sequences was observed among out-of-frame TCR alpha sequences shared between twins. Invariant T cells such as MAIT and iNKT could partly confound zero-insertion analyses, though diverse VJ usage argued against this for most clonotypes. Fewer insertions were carried by abundant cord blood beta clonotypes; a weaker similar trend was observed in young adult naive repertoires, while no such trend was observed in memory repertoires. In beta out-of-frame sequences, excess twin sharing was weaker, because having fewer shared sequences lowered the signal-to-noise ratio. Recombination models systematically underestimated out-of-frame TCR alpha sharing in monozygotic twins but agreed with sharing between unrelated individuals. Because the same donors could not be followed over many years, the conclusions relied on cross-sectional statistical analysis.

About this clonotype itself: What this receptor recognizes is not known. Per-base qualities were not stored, and no clone one base away is much larger.

The same specimen was also included in a second study, on yellow fever vaccine responses in identical twins. As the second publication notes: The authors reported that the T cell response to vaccination in identical twins appeared partly convergent and partly personalized. The study precisely tracked vaccine-responding T cell clones in identical twins.

This clonotype was sampled from a woman in her late teens or twenties in good health. Sequenced: CD8+ T cells sorted from blood. The V and J genes are TRBV2 and TRBJ1-1, and perhaps TRBD1 as D gene, on 6 matching bases. The DNA sequence is given as TGTGCCAGCAGTGAAGCATATGGGACATTAATGAACACTGAAGCTTTCTTT. It codes for CASSEAYGTLMNTEAFF. Outside the CDR3, residues come from the reference TRBV2 and TRBJ1-1 proteins, so the full variable domain is: EPEVTQTPSHQVTQMGQEVILRCVPISNHLYFYWYRQILGQKVEFLVSFYNNEISEKSEIFDDQFSVERPDGSNFTLKIRSTKLEDSAMYFCASSEAYGTLMNTEAFFGQGTRLTVV.